This T cell receptor beta chain was sequenced in a study of post-analysis software for immune sequencing data. The wider study: Clinical courses comprised relapsing-remitting, secondary progressive and progressive-relapsing multiple sclerosis. Broader study findings: Samples prepared in the same batch strongly co-clustered by F measure. Patients carried a handful of TRBV segments more frequently than controls did, and TRBV5-6, TRBV5-1 and TRBV20-1 were among them. A significant reduction in normalized Chao1 diversity was observed in multiple sclerosis patients versus controls.

Note on this clonotype: Its antigen is unidentified.

The library was made from cDNA and included unique molecular identifiers. Via MiXCR, TCRdb re-called the PCR reads, giving one row per CDR3 protein. The data contain about 400,000 distinct CDR3 sequences, approximately 33% of them singletons. Germline V gene data show CDR1 as DFQATT and CDR2 as SNEGSKA (reference sequence). The J segment lost 4 bases and the V segment lost 6 bases, leaving 5 bases of the junction unmatched. This CDR3 is built from 12 residues. Sequenced sample: blood. The chain combines TRBV20-1 with TRBJ1-2; 7 bases are a match to TRBD1. The TCR comes from a girl aged 10-17 years with multiple sclerosis. The CDR3 DNA sequence: TGCAGTGCCCAGGGACAGATCTATGGCTACACCTTC. Translated, it gives CSAQGQIYGYTF.